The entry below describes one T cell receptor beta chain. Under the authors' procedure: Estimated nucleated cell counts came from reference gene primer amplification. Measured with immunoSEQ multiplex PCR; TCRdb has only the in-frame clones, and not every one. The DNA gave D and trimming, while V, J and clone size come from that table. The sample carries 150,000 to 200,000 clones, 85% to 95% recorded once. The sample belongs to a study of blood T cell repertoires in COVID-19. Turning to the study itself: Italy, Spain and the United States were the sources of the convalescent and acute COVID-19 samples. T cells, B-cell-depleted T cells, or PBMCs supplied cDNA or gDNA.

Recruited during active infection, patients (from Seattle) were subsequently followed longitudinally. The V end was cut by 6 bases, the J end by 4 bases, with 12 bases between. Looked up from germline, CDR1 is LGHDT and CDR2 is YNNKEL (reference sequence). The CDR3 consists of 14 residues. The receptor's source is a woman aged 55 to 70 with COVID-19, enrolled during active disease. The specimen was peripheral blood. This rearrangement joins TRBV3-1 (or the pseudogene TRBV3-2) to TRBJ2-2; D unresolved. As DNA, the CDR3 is TGTGCCAGCAGGACCCCCGGGTCCACCGGGGAGCTGTTTTTT. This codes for CASRTPGSTGELFF.